Listed here are 15 T cell receptor beta chains from one sample, sequenced in a study of B cell selection in AIRE deficiency. This table comes from immunoSEQ multiplex PCR, and its TCRdb copy is limited to in-frame clones, with some not included. This sample has 4,700 or so clones; about 89% occur once, and the top ten carry around 2.8%. Sorted regulatory T cells were CD4-positive, CD25-high and CD127-low or negative. Sequences were obtained from Tregs sorted from PBMCs. These receptors were taken from a human donor with AIRE deficiency.

The rearrangement uses TRBV10-3 and TRBJ2-3; D is possibly TRBD1 (5 bases). V gave up 2 bases and J gave up 2 bases, with 11 bases separating them. The CDR3 loop spans 15 amino acids. Germline loops: CDR1 ENHRY, CDR2 SYGVKD. This CDR3 is CAISESGRATDTQYF. CDR3 sequence (DNA): TGTGCCATCAGTGAGAGTGGCAGGGCCACAGATACGCAGTATTTT.

CDR3 DNA sequence: TGTGCCAGCAGCCCTCATATAGGGGGGGGCTATGGCTACACCTTC. Translated: CASSPHIGGGYGYTF. The chain has TRBV11-3 and TRBJ1-2, with D possibly matching TRBD1 (6 bases). V dropped 5 bases and J dropped 4 bases, with 17 bases sitting between them. Germline V gene data show CDR1 as SGHNT and CDR2 as YENEEA. This CDR3 contains 15 residues.

The chain is built from TRBV6-1 and TRBJ2-7, with D unclear. The CDR3 extends over 12 amino acids. Trimming removed 5 bases at V and 3 bases at J, with 8 bases between. Germline loops: CDR1 MNHNS, CDR2 SASEGT. CDR3: CASSPLYYEQYF. For the CDR3, the DNA is TGTGCCAGCAGTCCACTATACTACGAGCAGTACTTC.

The chain has TRBV5-4 and TRBJ1-1, with 7 nucleotides matching TRBD1. The CDR3 runs 14 residues. CDR1 and CDR2 (germline): SGHNT, YYREEE (reference sequence). With 4 bases clipped from V and 8 bases from J, the junction kept 11 bases outside the gene matches. The CDR3, as DNA: TGTGCCAGCAGCCCGGACAGGCTGGGGAGGGAAGCTTTCTTT. Translated: CASSPDRLGREAFF.

This chain uses TRBV7-2 with TRBJ2-7; D is unresolved. Germline values: CDR1 SGHTA, CDR2 FQGNSA. Trimming removed 0 bases at V and 1 base at J, with 7 bases between. The CDR3 extends over 14 amino acids. CDR3 coding DNA: TGTGCCAGCAGCTTAGCAGGGCTTTCCTACGAGCAGTACTTC. It encodes CASSLAGLSYEQYF.

This clone was detected once. The chain combines TRBV7-8 with TRBJ2-5; the match to TRBD2 covers 7 bases. Germline values: CDR1 SGHVS, CDR2 FQNEAQ. With V trimmed by 2 bases and J by 9 bases, 3 bases remained unmatched. This CDR3 comprises 12 residues. Written as DNA, the CDR3 is TGTGCCAGCAGCTTAATGGGAGGGCCCCAGTACTTC. This encodes CASSLMGGPQYF. The full variable domain, with the rest looked up from reference TRBV7-8 and TRBJ2-5, is GAGVSQSPRYKVAKRGQDVALRCDPISGHVSLFWYQQALGQGPEFLTYFQNEAQLDKSGLPSDRFFAERPEGSVSTLKIQRTQQEDSAVYLCASSLMGGPQYFGPGTRLLVL.

This chain connects TRBV7-2 to TRBJ1-6; 11 positions agree with TRBD1. This CDR3 spans 15 amino acids. Trimming took 1 base from V and 10 from J; bases not matched to a gene: 3. Germline-derived CDR1 and CDR2 are SGHTA and FQGNSA. The CDR3 bases are TGTGCCAGCAGCTTAGGGTGGACAGGGGGCTCACCCCTCCACTTT. Protein sequence: CASSLGWTGGSPLHF.

CDR3 bases: TGTGCCAGCAGATCACAGGGGGGCGGGACCCAGTACTTC. Translating it yields CASRSQGGGTQYF. This rearrangement joins TRBV11-3 to TRBJ2-5; TRBD1 matches at 8 bases. Losses at the gene ends were 6 bases for V and 7 bases for J; bases not matched to a gene: 7. The CDR3 covers 13 residues. CDR1 is SGHNT, CDR2 YENEEA, per germline.

The rearrangement uses TRBV6-1 and TRBJ2-7; 11 nucleotides align to TRBD2. J gave up 7 bases and V 6 bases, and 5 bases lay outside the gene matches. CDR3 length: 13 amino acids. Per germline, CDR1 MNHNS and CDR2 SASEGT. In nucleotides, the CDR3 is TGTGCCAGCAGACTAGCGGGAGAGGATGAGCAGTACTTC. Encoded protein: CASRLAGEDEQYF.

This sequence joins TRBV6-6 and TRBJ1-3; D possibly corresponds to TRBD1 (5 bases). This CDR3 is 15 amino acids long. Trimming pared 6 bases from V and 4 bases from J, leaving 16 bases between. Germline V lookup: CDR1 MNHNY, CDR2 SVGAGI (reference sequence). In nucleotides, the CDR3 is TGTGCCAGCAGCGACCTCGGGGCCAAAGGAAACACCATATATTTT. It specifies CASSDLGAKGNTIYF.

The chain recombines TRBV28 with TRBJ2-3, with 14 bases that match TRBD2. With 3 bases clipped from V and 0 bases from J, the junction kept 8 bases outside the gene matches. Germline-derived CDR1 and CDR2 are MDHEN and SYDVKM. This CDR3 region has 19 residues. The CDR3 DNA is TGTGCCAGCAGTTTTACGTGGACTAGCGGGGGGTCTAGCACAGATACGCAGTATTTT. It is translated as CASSFTWTSGGSSTDTQYF.

V and J are TRBV5-5 and TRBJ1-2; D remains unclear. Germline V gene sequence: CDR1 SGHKS, CDR2 YYEKEE (reference sequence). The CDR3 contains 13 residues. V lost 4 bases and J 4 bases, leaving 11 bases between the germline ends. CDR3 in DNA: TGTGCCAGCAGCGCCCCCGGTCTCTATGGCTACACCTTC. Translating gives CASSAPGLYGYTF.

The chain is built from TRBV5-1 and TRBJ2-1; D gene uncertain. The CDR3 is 13 amino acids. Trimming removed 2 bases at V and 2 bases at J, with 5 bases between. CDR1 is SGHRS, CDR2 YFSETQ, per germline. The CDR3 protein is CASSFDTYNEQFF. The CDR3 region has the DNA TGCGCCAGCAGCTTTGACACCTACAATGAGCAGTTCTTC.

This chain uses TRBV6-1 with TRBJ1-2; tentative D call: TRBD1 (5 bases). The CDR3 consists of 14 residues. The V end was cut by 6 bases, the J end by 5 bases, with 16 bases between. Germline V CDR1 and CDR2: MNHNS, SASEGT. The CDR3 nucleotides are TGTGCCAGCAGAGTCAGACAGACGAATTATGGCTACACCTTC. This gives the protein CASRVRQTNYGYTF.

The chain is built from TRBV9 and TRBJ2-3; D is ambiguous. Germline CDR1 is SGDLS and CDR2 is YYNGEE. There are 11 residues in the CDR3. V lost 0 bases to trimming and J lost 5 bases, with 1 base between them. For the CDR3, the DNA is TGTGCCAGCAGCGTAGGAGATACGCAGTATTTT. Encoded protein: CASSVGDTQYF.